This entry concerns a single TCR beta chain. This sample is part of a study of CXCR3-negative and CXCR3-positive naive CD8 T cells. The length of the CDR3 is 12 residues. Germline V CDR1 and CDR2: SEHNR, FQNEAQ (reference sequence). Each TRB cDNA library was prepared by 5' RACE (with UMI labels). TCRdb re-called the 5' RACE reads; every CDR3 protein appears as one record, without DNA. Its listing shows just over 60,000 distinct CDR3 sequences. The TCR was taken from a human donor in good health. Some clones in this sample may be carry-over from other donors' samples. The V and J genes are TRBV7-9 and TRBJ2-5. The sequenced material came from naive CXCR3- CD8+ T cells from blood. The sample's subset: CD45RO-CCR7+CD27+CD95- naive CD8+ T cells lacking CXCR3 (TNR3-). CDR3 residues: CASSSEKETQYF. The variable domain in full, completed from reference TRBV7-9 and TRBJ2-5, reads DTGVSQNPRHKITKRGQNVTFRCDPISEHNRLYWYRQTLGQGPEFLTYFQNEAQLEKSRLLSDRFSAERPKGSFSTLEIQRTEQGDSAMYLCASSSEKETQYFGPGTRLLVL.